This T cell receptor beta chain was sequenced for a study of T cell responses to AZD1222 COVID-19 vaccine. Turning to this clone: Its specificity is not known.

The table came from immunoSEQ multiplex PCR; TCRdb's copy has only in-frame clones and leaves some out. The profile shows some 66,000 clones, roughly nine tenths of them singletons. Second-dose recipients at about 4 or about 12 weeks were treated as one pooled group. Findings and limits, study-wide: Just a handful of people given AZD1222 tested seropositive at baseline.

The clonotype originates from an adult who received the AZD1222 COVID-19 vaccine. The source material was peripheral blood, sampled 28 days after the second AZD1222 dose.

This CDR3 reads CASVRVGIMGYTF. CDR3 bases: TGTGCTAGTGTCCGAGTGGGTATCATGGGCTACACCTTC. The chain recombines TRBV12-5 with TRBJ1-2, with D unresolved. CDR3 length: 13 amino acids. The V and J ends lost 7 bases and 8 bases respectively, with 17 bases between them. From germline, CDR1 is LGHNT and CDR2 FRNRAP.